What follows are 8 T cell receptor beta chains derived from one specimen sequenced in a study of immune cell composition in non-small cell lung cancer. Assay used: immunoSEQ multiplex PCR; TCRdb lists only in-frame clones, some missing. In the table there are under 4,000 clones, 70% to 85% of which are singletons. Sequenced input: lung tumor tissue. These receptors originate from a human donor with non-small cell lung cancer.

The gene calls are TRBV18 and TRBJ2-1; 10 bases are a match to TRBD2. V gave up 0 bases and J gave up 1 base; unmatched junction bases: 9. Germline CDR1 KGHSH, CDR2 LQKENI. The length of the CDR3 is 19 residues. This chain's CDR3 is CASSPPVGLAGVSYNEQFF. CDR3 DNA: TGTGCCAGCTCACCACCGGTCGGGCTAGCGGGAGTTTCCTACAATGAGCAGTTCTTC.

The chain joins TRBV11-2 to TRBJ2-1; 14 nucleotides align to TRBD2. Per germline, CDR1 SGHAT and CDR2 FQNNGV. The V gene end was trimmed by 4 bases and the J gene end by 5 bases; junction bases not matched to a gene: 10. The CDR3 is 18 residues long. In nucleotides, the CDR3 is TGTGCCAGCAGCTCCGCCGGGACTAGCGGGAGTAGGGACAATGAGCAGTTCTTC. Translated: CASSSAGTSGSRDNEQFF.

This clone was counted only a few times. This chain uses TRBV30 with TRBJ1-1; a possible D gene is TRBD1 (5 bases). Germline lookup yields CDR1 GTSNPN and CDR2 SVGIG (reference sequence). The CDR3 has 11 amino acids. The V gene lost 4 bases and the J gene lost 7 bases, with 10 bases spanning the gap. The CDR3 sequence is CAWKGEGEAFF. The DNA for the CDR3 is TGTGCCTGGAAAGGGGAAGGTGAAGCTTTCTTT.

V is TRBV7-9 and J is TRBJ1-1; 8 bases align to TRBD1. Looked up from germline, CDR1 is SEHNR and CDR2 is FQNEAQ (reference sequence). The junction had 15 bases not matched to a gene; V was cut back by 5 bases and J by 4 bases. CDR3 length equals 17 residues. For the CDR3, the DNA is TGTGCCAGCAGCCCACCATGGACAGGGTACGGGATCACTGAAGCTTTCTTT. Its translation is CASSPPWTGYGITEAFF.

V gene TRBV28 combines with J gene TRBJ1-5, with D possibly matching TRBD1 (6 bases). This CDR3 has 14 amino acids. The germline V gene has CDR1 MDHEN and CDR2 SYDVKM. V was pared by 5 bases and J by 4 bases, with 12 bases between. This CDR3 is CASSAGQPNQPQHF. The DNA for the CDR3 is TGTGCCAGCAGTGCAGGACAGCCTAATCAGCCCCAGCATTTT.

J is TRBJ2-7 and V is TRBV25-1; 8 bases match TRBD1. The trim removed 7 bases at V and 3 bases at J, leaving 5 bases unmatched. The CDR3 loop spans 13 amino acids. CDR1 MGHDK and CDR2 SYGVNS come from the germline V gene. Written as DNA, the CDR3 is TGTGCCAGCAAGGGACAGGCTGACTACGAGCAGTACTTC. Residues: CASKGQADYEQYF.

This clone is large in the sample. The chain joins TRBV27 to TRBJ2-1; unclear D gene. Trimming shortened V by 6 bases and J by 2 bases, and 14 bases separated the two germline ends. CDR3 size: 15 residues. CDR1 is MNHEY and CDR2 is SMNVEV in the germline V gene (reference sequence). CDR3 region: CASSPTSSPYNEQFF. The CDR3 coding sequence is TGTGCCAGCAGCCCGACTTCTTCCCCCTACAATGAGCAGTTCTTC.

CDR3 loop: CASTTRGAGIYEQYF. In DNA, the CDR3 is TGTGCCAGCACAACCAGGGGGGCAGGTATCTACGAGCAGTACTTC. The rearrangement uses TRBV28 and TRBJ2-7, with D possibly being TRBD1 (7 bases). The CDR3 runs to 15 residues. Germline CDR1 reads MDHEN; CDR2 reads SYDVKM. V lost 7 bases and J lost 3, with 19 bases in between.